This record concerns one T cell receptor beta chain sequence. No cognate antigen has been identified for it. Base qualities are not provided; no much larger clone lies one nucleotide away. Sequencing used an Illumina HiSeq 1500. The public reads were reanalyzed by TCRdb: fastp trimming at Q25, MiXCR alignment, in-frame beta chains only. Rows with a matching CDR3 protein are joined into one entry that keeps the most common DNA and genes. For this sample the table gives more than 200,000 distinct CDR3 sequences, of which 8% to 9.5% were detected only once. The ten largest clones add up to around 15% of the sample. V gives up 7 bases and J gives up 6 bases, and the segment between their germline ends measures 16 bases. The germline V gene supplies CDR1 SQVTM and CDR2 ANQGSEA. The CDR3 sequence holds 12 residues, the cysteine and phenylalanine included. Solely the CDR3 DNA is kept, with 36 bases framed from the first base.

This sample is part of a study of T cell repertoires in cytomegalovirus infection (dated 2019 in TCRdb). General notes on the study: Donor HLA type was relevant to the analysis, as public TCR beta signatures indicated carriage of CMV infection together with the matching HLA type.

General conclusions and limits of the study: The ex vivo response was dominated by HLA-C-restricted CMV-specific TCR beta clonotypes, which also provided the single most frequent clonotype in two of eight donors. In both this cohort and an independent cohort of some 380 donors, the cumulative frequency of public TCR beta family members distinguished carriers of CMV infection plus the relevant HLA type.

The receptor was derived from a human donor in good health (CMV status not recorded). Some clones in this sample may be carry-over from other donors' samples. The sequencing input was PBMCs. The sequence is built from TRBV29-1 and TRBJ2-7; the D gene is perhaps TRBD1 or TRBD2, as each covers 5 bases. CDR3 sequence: CSARDGEFEQYF. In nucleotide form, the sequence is TGCAGCGCCCGGGACGGCGAGTTCGAGCAGTACTTC.